The 17 T cell receptor beta chains below all came from one sample that was sequenced in a study of beta chain features in type 1 diabetes. Expressed TCRB transcripts were sequenced because the isolated RNA had all been reverse transcribed beforehand. The assay was immunoSEQ multiplex PCR, and TCRdb's table has in-frame clones only and misses some. The table shows 850,000 to 900,000 clones, with under 20% occurring only once. Sequenced sample: naive CD4+ T cells from blood. The receptor source for this set is a young woman in good health.

This chain joins TRBV27 and TRBJ2-5; 8 bases fit TRBD1. Germline V gene lookup returns CDR1 MNHEY and CDR2 SMNVEV (reference sequence). Unmatched junction bases numbered 2, after V lost 3 bases and J lost 5 bases. The length of the CDR3 is 13 residues. The CDR3 DNA reads TGTGCCAGCAGTTTTCAGGGGGCGGAGACCCAGTACTTC. Amino acids: CASSFQGAETQYF.

This clone was seen a few times. The J gene is TRBJ2-1, the V gene TRBV7-2; TRBD2 matches at 9 bases. Germline V lookup: CDR1 SGHTA, CDR2 FQGNSA. V shed 2 bases, J shed 10 bases, and the junction held 3 bases outside the gene matches. This CDR3 region has 13 residues. As DNA, the CDR3 is TGTGCCAGCAGCTTAATAGCGGGAGAGGAGCAGTTCTTC. It specifies CASSLIAGEEQFF.

The V call is TRBV29-1, the J call TRBJ1-1, with TRBD1 as a possible D gene (5 bases). CDR1 and CDR2 from the germline V gene are SQVTM and ANQGSEA. With 3 bases removed from V and 0 bases from J, the gap between germline ends came to 8 bases. The length of the CDR3 is 13 residues. The CDR3 here is CSVDGTVNTEAFF. The CDR3 bases are TGCAGCGTTGATGGGACGGTGAACACTGAAGCTTTCTTT.

This clone came up a few times. The chain recombines TRBV5-1 with TRBJ2-6; TRBD2 might be the D (5 bases). V lost 2 bases to trimming and J lost 2 bases, with 17 bases between them. Per the germline V gene, CDR1 is SGHRS and CDR2 is YFSETQ. The CDR3 sequence is 18 residues long. The CDR3 loop reads CASSLGPGVPPGANVLTF. The CDR3 DNA reads as TGCGCCAGCAGCTTAGGTCCCGGGGTTCCTCCTGGGGCCAACGTCCTGACTTTC.

This clone was detected a few times. This sequence joins TRBV6-6 and TRBJ2-1; D possibly corresponds to TRBD2 (6 bases). Germline CDR1 and CDR2: MNHNY and SVGAGI (reference sequence). V shed 2 bases and J shed 7 bases, with 9 bases lying between them. This CDR3 contains 13 residues. The CDR3: CASSYVGGNEQFF. DNA for the CDR3: TGTGCCAGCAGTTACGTGGGGGGAAATGAGCAGTTCTTC.

The rearrangement uses TRBV29-1 and TRBJ2-2; weak D call: TRBD2 (6 bases). This CDR3 has 16 amino acids. In germline, CDR1 is SQVTM, CDR2 ANQGSEA. V was shortened by 5 bases and J by 4 bases, with 20 bases between the two germline ends. The DNA of the CDR3 is TGCAGCGTTCTTAAGGTTGGAGGGGAGGTCACCGGGGAGCTGTTTTTT. Translating gives CSVLKVGGEVTGELFF.

V usage is TRBV7-9 and J usage is TRBJ2-7; D remains ambiguous. The CDR3 is 14 amino acids. Trimming left V 4 bases short and J 3 bases short, with 13 bases between. Germline lookup yields CDR1 SEHNR and CDR2 FQNEAQ (reference sequence). The CDR3 DNA sequence: TGTGCCAGCAGCTACCCCCCGGCGCACTACGAGCAGTACTTC. Its translation is CASSYPPAHYEQYF.

This clone was counted a few times. At the DNA level, this CDR3 is encoded by other sequences in the same sample as well. The V call is TRBV20-1, the J call TRBJ2-3; D call uncertain. The CDR3 loop spans 11 amino acids. With 5 bases removed from V and 2 bases from J, the gap between germline ends came to 5 bases. CDR1 is DFQATT, CDR2 SNEGSKA, per germline (reference sequence). CDR3 sequence: CSAVYTDTQYF. The CDR3 nucleotides read TGCAGTGCTGTGTACACAGATACGCAGTATTTT.

The CDR3 DNA is TGTGCCAGCTCACCACCGGCCACAACGGGCTACACCTTC. Translation gives CASSPPATTGYTF. The V call is TRBV18, the J call TRBJ1-2; D is unresolved. Trimming took off 0 bases at V and 8 bases at J, with 10 bases between the two ends. This CDR3 comprises 13 residues. Germline-derived CDR1 and CDR2 are KGHSH and LQKENI.

This clone was seen only a few times. CDR3 bases: TGCGCCAGCAGCTTGGTGACTAGCGGGAGCGCCCTTTACGAGCAGTACTTC. Encoded protein: CASSLVTSGSALYEQYF. This chain links TRBV5-1 with TRBJ2-7; 12 bases agree with TRBD2. Germline CDR1 is SGHRS and CDR2 is YFSETQ. This CDR3 is 17 amino acids long. After removal of 0 bases from V and 4 bases from J, the junction contained 8 bases not matched to a gene.

The rearrangement joins TRBV29-1 to TRBJ2-7; D is undetermined. Trimming took 0 bases from V and 4 from J, leaving 7 bases between them. Germline CDR1 and CDR2: SQVTM and ANQGSEA. CDR3 size: 12 residues. CDR3 protein: CSVEDSGYEQYF. CDR3 in DNA: TGCAGCGTTGAAGATTCCGGGTACGAGCAGTACTTC.

This chain uses TRBV4-1 with TRBJ2-1; TRBD1 aligns across 9 bases. V gave up 4 bases and J gave up 0 bases; unmatched junction bases: 4. The CDR3 consists of 16 residues. Germline V gene sequence: CDR1 MGHRA, CDR2 YSYEKL. CDR3 DNA: TGCGCCAGCAGCCCCCGGGACAGGGACTCCTACAATGAGCAGTTCTTC. As protein: CASSPRDRDSYNEQFF.

This clone was counted a few times. The rearrangement uses TRBV6-1 and TRBJ1-2; TRBD1 might be the D (6 bases). Trimming removed 6 bases at V and 2 bases at J, with 10 bases between. CDR1 is MNHNS and CDR2 is SASEGT in the germline V gene. This CDR3 has 13 amino acids. The CDR3 spells CASSQQGNYGYTF. In nucleotides, the CDR3 is TGTGCCAGCAGCCAACAGGGAAACTATGGCTACACCTTC.

This rearrangement joins TRBV29-1 to TRBJ2-1; TRBD2 might be the D (5 bases). V dropped 5 bases and J dropped 5 bases, with 16 bases sitting between them. The CDR3 loop spans 14 amino acids. Per germline, CDR1 SQVTM and CDR2 ANQGSEA. In nucleotides, the CDR3 is TGCAGCGTTCTGGAGCGGAATACTAACAATGAGCAGTTCTTC. Translated: CSVLERNTNNEQFF.

This clone was observed a handful of times. This chain connects TRBV6-6 to TRBJ2-7, with 7 bases matching TRBD1. This CDR3 comprises 14 residues. The J segment lost 4 bases and the V segment lost 6 bases, leaving 9 bases of the junction unmatched. Per the germline V gene, CDR1 is MNHNY and CDR2 is SVGAGI (reference sequence). CDR3 sequence: CASSGQAISYEQYF. Here the CDR3 DNA reads TGTGCCAGCAGCGGACAGGCAATATCTTACGAGCAGTACTTC.

This clone was detected a few times. This sequence joins TRBV4-3 and TRBJ1-3, with 12 bases lining up with TRBD1. The V and J ends lost 0 bases and 6 bases, in that order; junction bases with no gene match: 0. The length of the CDR3 is 15 residues. CDR1 LGHNA and CDR2 YSLEER come from the germline V gene. The CDR3: CASSQEGQGANTIYF. In DNA, the CDR3 is TGCGCCAGCAGCCAAGAGGGACAGGGGGCAAACACCATATATTTT.

The rearrangement uses TRBV7-2 and TRBJ1-5, with no clear D. Trimming stripped 1 base from V and 3 bases from J, with 13 bases between. Germline CDR1 and CDR2: SGHTA and FQGNSA. The CDR3 contains 16 residues. The chain's CDR3 is CASSLVHSAHNQPQHF. In nucleotides, the CDR3 is TGTGCCAGCAGCTTAGTACATTCGGCCCACAATCAGCCCCAGCATTTT.